A selection of T cell receptor beta chains follows, all from one sample in a study of shared clonotypes between healthy human individuals. Clones were read by immunoSEQ multiplex PCR, and TCRdb kept only the in-frame ones, dropping some. Here the sample spans approximately 1,000,000 clones, 60% to 85% being singletons. The sequenced sample consisted of memory CD4+ T cells from PBMCs. Receptors were obtained from a man in his late teens or twenties in good health. Some clones in this sample may be carry-over from other donors' samples. The CDR3 runs from the conserved cysteine through the conserved F or W. A D gene is named only where the DNA matches it firmly. Some rows mark clone size as missing; the rest say once, few, many or name a class of expanded clone.

v_gene: TRBV2; j_gene: TRBJ2-1; d_gene: -; abundance: -; CDR3nt: TGTGCCAGCCTACCCAAAGTGTTTGGGACGGTGGACGACAATGAGCAGTTCTTC; CDR3aa: CASLPKVFGTVDDNEQFF
v_gene: TRBV4-1; j_gene: TRBJ2-3; d_gene: -; abundance: -; CDR3nt: TGCGCCAGCAGCCAAGCGGGAGCAGATACGCAGTATTTT; CDR3aa: CASSQAGADTQYF
v_gene: TRBV28; j_gene: TRBJ1-2; d_gene: TRBD1; abundance: -; CDR3nt: TGTGCCAGCAGTTTCCACAGGGGGTACACCTTC; CDR3aa: CASSFHRGYTF
v_gene: TRBV28; j_gene: TRBJ1-4; d_gene: TRBD1; abundance: few; CDR3nt: TGTGCCAGCACCCTCCCCGGGACAGCTAATGAAAAACTGTTTTTT; CDR3aa: CASTLPGTANEKLFF
v_gene: TRBV6-6; j_gene: TRBJ1-1; d_gene: TRBD1; abundance: -; CDR3nt: TGTGCCAGCAGTTACGAGGGCAGGGGGGAATATGGGGCTTTCTTT; CDR3aa: CASSYEGRGEYGAFF
v_gene: TRBV7-3; j_gene: TRBJ2-2; d_gene: -; abundance: -; CDR3nt: TGTGCCAGCAGCCCCCCGTCGGGGGCAGGAGTCACCGGGGAGCTGTTTTTT; CDR3aa: CASSPPSGAGVTGELFF
v_gene: TRBV5-1; j_gene: TRBJ1-1; d_gene: -; abundance: -; CDR3nt: TGCGCCAGCAGCTTACAGGCCCTGAACACTGAAGCTTTCTTT; CDR3aa: CASSLQALNTEAFF
v_gene: TRBV9; j_gene: TRBJ2-2; d_gene: -; abundance: -; CDR3nt: TGTGCCAGCAGCGTAGAAGGTGGACTCCGAGAGGGCGGGGAGCTGTTCTTT; CDR3aa: CASSVEGGLREGGELFF
v_gene: TRBV29-1; j_gene: TRBJ1-1; d_gene: -; abundance: -; CDR3nt: TGCAGCGTCGGACGGGGAGGGACTGAAGCTTTCTTT; CDR3aa: CSVGRGGTEAFF
v_gene: TRBV6-5; j_gene: TRBJ1-2; d_gene: TRBD1; abundance: once; CDR3nt: TGTGCCAGCAGTTACAAGGGGGCGTCGTTCAACTATGGCTACACCTTC; CDR3aa: CASSYKGASFNYGYTF
v_gene: TRBV18; j_gene: TRBJ2-1; d_gene: TRBD2; abundance: -; CDR3nt: TGTGCCAGCTCACTCTTTACCGGGACTAGTGGGTACAATGAGCAGTTCTTC; CDR3aa: CASSLFTGTSGYNEQFF
v_gene: TRBV10-3; j_gene: TRBJ1-1; d_gene: -; abundance: -; CDR3nt: TGTGCCATCAGTGATTGGGGGCGGCAGACTGAAGCTTTCTTT; CDR3aa: CAISDWGRQTEAFF
v_gene: TRBV14; j_gene: TRBJ1-1; d_gene: -; abundance: -; CDR3nt: TGTGCCAGCAGCGAATTGGGGGGGAACACTGAAGCTTTCTTT; CDR3aa: CASSELGGNTEAFF
v_gene: TRBV28; j_gene: TRBJ1-2; d_gene: TRBD1; abundance: few; CDR3nt: TGTGCCAGCAGTCCCCCGGGACAGGGCGTAAGGGGCTACACCTTC; CDR3aa: CASSPPGQGVRGYTF
v_gene: TRBV27; j_gene: TRBJ1-1; d_gene: -; abundance: once; CDR3nt: TGTGCCAGCAGTTTATCGGGGGGGCCGGGTGAAGCTTTCTTT; CDR3aa: CASSLSGGPGEAFF
v_gene: TRBV7-2; j_gene: TRBJ2-3; d_gene: -; abundance: -; CDR3nt: TGTGCCAGCAGCTTAGTCTGGCGAGCCACAGATACGCAGTATTTT; CDR3aa: CASSLVWRATDTQYF
v_gene: TRBV7-9; j_gene: TRBJ1-1; d_gene: -; abundance: -; CDR3nt: TGTGCCAGCAGCCCAGAGGCCACTGAAGCTTTCTTT; CDR3aa: CASSPEATEAFF
v_gene: TRBV7-9; j_gene: TRBJ1-2; d_gene: TRBD1; abundance: -; CDR3nt: TGTGCCAGCAGCTTAGTTGGGACAGGGGGAGGAGGCTACACCTTC; CDR3aa: CASSLVGTGGGGYTF
v_gene: TRBV7-9; j_gene: TRBJ1-1; d_gene: TRBD1; abundance: -; CDR3nt: TGTGCCAGCAGCTTAGGGGGGGACAGTATGAGCACTGAAGCTTTCTTT; CDR3aa: CASSLGGDSMSTEAFF
v_gene: TRBV28; j_gene: TRBJ1-1; d_gene: TRBD1; abundance: once; CDR3nt: TGTGCCAGCAGGGGTCGCACAGGGGTTTCGGGCACTGAAGCTTTCTTT; CDR3aa: CASRGRTGVSGTEAFF
v_gene: TRBV5-1; j_gene: TRBJ2-2; d_gene: TRBD2; abundance: -; CDR3nt: TGCGCCAGCAGCTTGGTAGGACTAGCGGGCGGGGAGCTGTTTTTT; CDR3aa: CASSLVGLAGGELFF
v_gene: TRBV28; j_gene: TRBJ2-7; d_gene: -; abundance: -; CDR3nt: TGTGCCAGCAGTTTCTCTCAGGGAACCTACGAGCAGTACTTC; CDR3aa: CASSFSQGTYEQYF
v_gene: TRBV11-2; j_gene: TRBJ2-5; d_gene: TRBD2; abundance: -; CDR3nt: TGTGCCAGCAGCCTAGCGGGAGCTTTTGAGACCCAGTACTTC; CDR3aa: CASSLAGAFETQYF
v_gene: TRBV6-5; j_gene: TRBJ2-7; d_gene: -; abundance: -; CDR3nt: TGTGCCAGCAGTTATAGCCAGGTCGGCTACGAGCAGTACTTC; CDR3aa: CASSYSQVGYEQYF
v_gene: TRBV7-2; j_gene: TRBJ2-3; d_gene: TRBD2; abundance: -; CDR3nt: TGTGCCAGCAGCCCCGACCTGACTAGCTCAGATACGCAGTATTTT; CDR3aa: CASSPDLTSSDTQYF
v_gene: TRBV18; j_gene: TRBJ2-1; d_gene: TRBD2; abundance: -; CDR3nt: TGTGCCAGCTCACCCGTCGGGATCGGACTAGCGGGAGGGTTCGGAAATGAGCAGTTCTTC; CDR3aa: CASSPVGIGLAGGFGNEQFF
v_gene: TRBV6-1; j_gene: TRBJ2-7; d_gene: TRBD2; abundance: -; CDR3nt: TGTGCCAGCGATCTAGCGGACTCCTACGAGCAGTACTTC; CDR3aa: CASDLADSYEQYF
v_gene: TRBV30; j_gene: TRBJ1-1; d_gene: TRBD1; abundance: few; CDR3nt: TGTGCCTGGTTCACCGGGACAGGGGGTAACACTGAAGCTTTCTTT; CDR3aa: CAWFTGTGGNTEAFF
v_gene: TRBV28; j_gene: TRBJ2-7; d_gene: TRBD1; abundance: -; CDR3nt: TGTGCCAGCCACCGAACAGGGGATTCCTACGAGCAGTACTTC; CDR3aa: CASHRTGDSYEQYF
v_gene: TRBV4-2; j_gene: TRBJ1-4; d_gene: TRBD1; abundance: -; CDR3nt: TGTGCCAGCAGCCAAGGCACGACAGGGGCTGCTAATGAAAAACTGTTTTTT; CDR3aa: CASSQGTTGAANEKLFF
v_gene: TRBV7-3; j_gene: TRBJ2-3; d_gene: -; abundance: -; CDR3nt: TGTGCCAGCAGCGCGAACCACGGGGATACGCAGTATTTT; CDR3aa: CASSANHGDTQYF
v_gene: TRBV9; j_gene: TRBJ2-4; d_gene: TRBD2; abundance: -; CDR3nt: TGTGCCAGCAGCGTACGGGAGGGGAGGTTGAACATTCAGTACTTC; CDR3aa: CASSVREGRLNIQYF
v_gene: TRBV28; j_gene: TRBJ1-3; d_gene: -; abundance: -; CDR3nt: TGTGCCAGCAGTTTTCACGGCTCTGGAAACACCATATATTTT; CDR3aa: CASSFHGSGNTIYF
v_gene: TRBV19; j_gene: TRBJ2-1; d_gene: -; abundance: -; CDR3nt: TGTGCCAGTAGGGGCGGGTCAGGCCTCTACAATGAGCAGTTCTTC; CDR3aa: CASRGGSGLYNEQFF
v_gene: TRBV4-2; j_gene: TRBJ1-3; d_gene: -; abundance: -; CDR3nt: TGTGCCAGCAGCCAAGATCCTGGGGCAGGGGCTGGAAACACCATATATTTT; CDR3aa: CASSQDPGAGAGNTIYF
v_gene: TRBV5-1; j_gene: TRBJ1-1; d_gene: TRBD1; abundance: -; CDR3nt: TGCGCCAGCAGCCCCGGGACAGGGAGCACTGAAGCTTTCTTT; CDR3aa: CASSPGTGSTEAFF
v_gene: TRBV6-6; j_gene: TRBJ1-2; d_gene: -; abundance: -; CDR3nt: TGTGCCAGCAGTTCGCAGATGAACTATGGCTACACCTTC; CDR3aa: CASSSQMNYGYTF
v_gene: TRBV18; j_gene: TRBJ2-7; d_gene: TRBD1; abundance: -; CDR3nt: TGTGCCAGCTCACCAACCCGGGACAGAGTCTACGAGCAGTACTTC; CDR3aa: CASSPTRDRVYEQYF
v_gene: TRBV10-3; j_gene: TRBJ2-3; d_gene: -; abundance: few; CDR3nt: TGTGCCATCAGAAGGGCCGGCGGGGCCACAGATACGCAGTATTTT; CDR3aa: CAIRRAGGATDTQYF
v_gene: TRBV6-5; j_gene: TRBJ1-1; d_gene: -; abundance: -; CDR3nt: TGTGCCAGCAGTTACGCCCTTGGGTTGAACACTGAAGCTTTCTTT; CDR3aa: CASSYALGLNTEAFF
v_gene: TRBV11-2; j_gene: TRBJ2-7; d_gene: TRBD1; abundance: -; CDR3nt: TGTGCCAGCAGCTTAGTAGGGGGCAGGTTGTACGAGCAGTACTTC; CDR3aa: CASSLVGGRLYEQYF
v_gene: TRBV27; j_gene: TRBJ2-1; d_gene: -; abundance: -; CDR3nt: TGTGCCAGCAGCTGGCCGGGGTGGGGTGAGCAGTTCTTC; CDR3aa: CASSWPGWGEQFF
v_gene: TRBV28; j_gene: TRBJ1-3; d_gene: -; abundance: -; CDR3nt: TGTGCCAGCAGTCCTTGGGCCCCGACCTCTGGAAACACCATATATTTT; CDR3aa: CASSPWAPTSGNTIYF
v_gene: TRBV4-2; j_gene: TRBJ2-3; d_gene: -; abundance: many; CDR3nt: TGTGCCAGCAGCCAGGGAGGACAGGCTACGCAGTATTTT; CDR3aa: CASSQGGQATQYF
v_gene: TRBV7-2; j_gene: TRBJ2-7; d_gene: TRBD2; abundance: -; CDR3nt: TGTGCCAGCAGCTCAGCGGGACCCAGCTCCTACGAGCAGTACTTC; CDR3aa: CASSSAGPSSYEQYF
v_gene: TRBV29-1; j_gene: TRBJ1-2; d_gene: TRBD1; abundance: -; CDR3nt: TGCAGCGTTGAAGGGCAAGGGAATCCGGGACAGGACAACTATGGCTACACCTTC; CDR3aa: CSVEGQGNPGQDNYGYTF
v_gene: TRBV18; j_gene: TRBJ1-2; d_gene: TRBD1; abundance: -; CDR3nt: TGTGCCAGCTCACCACCGAACAGGGGTAGCTACACCTTC; CDR3aa: CASSPPNRGSYTF
v_gene: TRBV6-6; j_gene: TRBJ1-1; d_gene: -; abundance: -; CDR3nt: TGTGCCAGCAGTTACTCGAAAGGCCCTGAAGCTTTCTTT; CDR3aa: CASSYSKGPEAFF
v_gene: TRBV28; j_gene: TRBJ1-3; d_gene: -; abundance: once; CDR3nt: TGTGCCAGCAGTCCTCCCCAGGGCTTCTCTGGAAACACCATATATTTT; CDR3aa: CASSPPQGFSGNTIYF
v_gene: TRBV16; j_gene: TRBJ2-3; d_gene: -; abundance: -; CDR3nt: TGTGCCAGCAGCCGCACAGGGTCCGTTACGCAGTATTTT; CDR3aa: CASSRTGSVTQYF
v_gene: TRBV5-8; j_gene: TRBJ1-4; d_gene: -; abundance: -; CDR3nt: TGTGCCGCACTAGGAAGGAATGAAAAACTGTTTTTT; CDR3aa: CAALGRNEKLFF
v_gene: TRBV5-5; j_gene: TRBJ2-1; d_gene: -; abundance: -; CDR3nt: TGTGCCAGCAGCTTGCTTGGGGTTTACAATGAGCAGTTCTTC; CDR3aa: CASSLLGVYNEQFF
v_gene: TRBV6-1; j_gene: TRBJ1-1; d_gene: -; abundance: -; CDR3nt: TGTGCCAGCAGTGAAGTACGGACCCACACTGAAGCTTTCTTT; CDR3aa: CASSEVRTHTEAFF